These 20 T cell receptor beta chains originate from one sample sequenced in a study of blood T cell repertoires in COVID-19. Sequencing was performed with immunoSEQ multiplex PCR; in TCRdb, only in-frame clones are kept and a portion is missing. Of fewer than 80,000 clones listed, approximately 92% were seen once; the top ten hold approximately 6%. Specimen: peripheral blood. All receptors derive from a human donor in a cohort sampled during active COVID-19.

The rearrangement links TRBV10-3 to TRBJ2-3; tentative D call: TRBD2 (6 bases). The CDR3 length is 15 residues. The V end was cut by 5 bases, the J end by 2 bases, with 14 bases between. The germline gives CDR1 ENHRY, CDR2 SYGVKD. This chain's CDR3 is CAISPLGGTTDTQYF. DNA for the CDR3: TGTGCCATCAGTCCTCTCGGGGGTACCACAGATACGCAGTATTTT.

This chain uses TRBV3-1 (or the pseudogene TRBV3-2) with TRBJ1-4, with D tentatively TRBD1 (6 bases). The CDR3 length is 15 residues. The germline V and J ends were trimmed by 3 bases and 8 bases, with 16 bases remaining between them. Germline V CDR1 and CDR2: LGHDT, YNNKEL (reference sequence). CDR3 protein: CASSQTRTAREKLFF. Here the CDR3 DNA reads TGTGCCAGCAGCCAGACACGGACAGCTCGCGAAAAACTGTTTTTT.

This chain joins TRBV5-8 and TRBJ1-2, with D uncertain. V lost 2 bases and J lost 2, with 7 bases in between. The CDR3 covers 13 residues. The germline V gene encodes CDR1 SGHTS and CDR2 YDEGEE. CDR3: CASSFRQNYGYTF. CDR3 DNA: TGTGCCAGCAGCTTCAGGCAAAACTATGGCTACACCTTC.

The chain joins TRBV27 to TRBJ2-7; 7 bases align to TRBD1. V lost 5 bases to trimming and J lost 4 bases; unmatched junction nucleotides: 5. The CDR3 loop spans 13 amino acids. Germline CDR1 reads MNHEY; CDR2 reads SMNVEV (reference sequence). CDR3 protein: CASSLGGTYEQYF. CDR3 bases: TGTGCCAGCAGTCTAGGGGGCACTTACGAGCAGTACTTC.

The rearrangement joins TRBV28 to TRBJ2-1; 7 nucleotides match TRBD1. CDR1 and CDR2 (germline): MDHEN, SYDVKM. The CDR3 is made up of 15 amino acids. Germline trimming cut 3 bases from V and 5 bases from J; bases unmatched to any gene: 7. The CDR3 sequence is CASSFVQGLDNEQFF. CDR3 in DNA: TGTGCCAGCAGTTTCGTACAGGGGTTAGACAATGAGCAGTTCTTC.

In this sample, this clone turned up a few times. V is TRBV5-4 and J is TRBJ2-1; TRBD2 matches 13 bases. CDR3 size: 17 residues. Germline V gene lookup returns CDR1 SGHNT and CDR2 YYREEE (reference sequence). After removal of 4 bases from V and 3 bases from J, the junction contained 7 bases not matched to a gene. CDR3 in amino acids: CASSDGLAGENYNEQFF. The CDR3 DNA reads TGTGCCAGCAGCGACGGACTAGCGGGAGAAAACTACAATGAGCAGTTCTTC. Filled out from reference TRBV5-4 and TRBJ2-1, the complete variable domain reads ETGVTQSPTHLIKTRGQQVTLRCSSQSGHNTVSWYQQALGQGPQFIFQYYREEENGRGNFPPRFSGLQFPNYSSELNVNALELDDSALYLCASSDGLAGENYNEQFFGPGTRLTVL.

For the CDR3, the DNA is TGCGCCAGCAGCGTACCCAGCAGGGGTGAGAGCACCGGGGAGCTGTTTTTT. As protein: CASSVPSRGESTGELFF. The rearrangement joins TRBV5-1 to TRBJ2-2; tentative D call: TRBD1 (6 bases). CDR3 size: 17 residues. Trimming left V 4 bases short and J 4 bases short, with 20 bases between. CDR1 SGHRS and CDR2 YFSETQ come from the germline V gene. Using reference TRBV5-1 and TRBJ2-2 for the parts outside the CDR3, the full variable domain is KAGVTQTPRYLIKTRGQQVTLSCSPISGHRSVSWYQQTPGQGLQFLFEYFSETQRNKGNFPGRFSGRQFSNSRSEMNVSTLELGDSALYLCASSVPSRGESTGELFFGEGSRLTVL.

Here the CDR3 DNA reads TGTGCCAGCAGCCACCTGGCCCCCGCTCCGTACGAGCAGTACTTC. Protein: CASSHLAPAPYEQYF. The chain carries TRBV28 and TRBJ2-7; D ambiguous. With 6 bases removed from V and 4 bases from J, the gap between germline ends came to 19 bases. There are 15 residues in the CDR3. In germline, CDR1 is MDHEN, CDR2 SYDVKM.

V gene TRBV18 combines with J gene TRBJ1-1; D unresolved. CDR3 length equals 16 residues. The germline V and J ends were trimmed by 4 bases and 5 bases, with 20 bases remaining between them. CDR1 and CDR2 from the germline V gene are KGHSH and LQKENI. CDR3: CASSHRRSFEETEAFF. In DNA, the CDR3 is TGTGCCAGCTCACATCGCCGAAGCTTTGAAGAAACTGAAGCTTTCTTT.

V gene TRBV11-3 combines with J gene TRBJ1-6; D gene uncertain. Trimming took 1 base from V and 9 from J, leaving 16 bases between them. Germline CDR1 reads SGHNT; CDR2 reads YENEEA. The CDR3 is made up of 16 amino acids. The CDR3 sequence is CASSLGGPSVGSPLHF. The DNA of the CDR3 is TGTGCCAGCAGCTTAGGAGGGCCTAGCGTCGGTTCACCCCTCCACTTT.

The sample holds a few counts of this clone. The CDR3 DNA is TGTGCCAGTAGTTGGACTGACACAGATACGCAGTATTTT. It translates to CASSWTDTDTQYF. V is TRBV19 and J is TRBJ2-3, with D maybe TRBD2 (5 bases). The length of the CDR3 is 13 residues. The germline V gene has CDR1 LNHDA and CDR2 SQIVND (reference sequence). Trimming stripped 5 bases from V and 2 bases from J, with 8 bases between.

The V call is TRBV11-2, the J call TRBJ2-2; the D gene is possibly TRBD2 (6 bases). Germline V gives CDR1 SGHAT, CDR2 FQNNGV. This CDR3 spans 17 amino acids. Trimming stripped 6 bases from V and 0 bases from J, with 17 bases between. The CDR3 sequence: CASSPKGGATNTGELFF. CDR3 DNA sequence: TGTGCCAGCAGTCCTAAAGGCGGGGCAACGAACACCGGGGAGCTGTTTTTT.

This clone was seen just once. CDR3 bases: TGTGCCAGCAGACCGCAGCGGAACACTGAAGCTTTCTTT. Translated: CASRPQRNTEAFF. The chain combines TRBV2 with TRBJ1-1, with D unresolved. CDR1 and CDR2 from the germline V gene are SNHLY and FYNNEI. The V end was cut by 6 bases, the J end by 1 base, with 9 bases between. This CDR3 is 13 amino acids long.

CDR3 protein: CAISDPTSGASTDTQYF. CDR3 in DNA: TGTGCCATCAGTGACCCGACTAGCGGGGCTAGCACAGATACGCAGTATTTT. This chain uses TRBV10-3 with TRBJ2-3, with 11 bases identical to TRBD2. Germline V gene data show CDR1 as ENHRY and CDR2 as SYGVKD. This CDR3 is built from 17 residues. With V trimmed by 3 bases and J by 0 bases, 5 bases remained unmatched.

Here the CDR3 reads CASSHAPGGSGNTIYF. As DNA, the CDR3 is TGCGCCAGCAGCCACGCACCAGGGGGCTCGGGAAACACCATATATTTT. The chain has TRBV4-1 and TRBJ1-3, with 8 bases lining up with TRBD1. This CDR3 spans 16 amino acids. From germline, CDR1 is MGHRA and CDR2 YSYEKL. The ends lost 3 bases at V and 4 bases at J; junction bases unmatched: 8.

The rearrangement links TRBV6-5 to TRBJ1-4; D is possibly TRBD1 (5 bases). The CDR3 is 13 amino acids. V shed 5 bases and J shed 8 bases, with 12 bases lying between them. Germline CDR1 reads MNHEY; CDR2 reads SVGAGI. The DNA of the CDR3 is TGTGCCAGCAGTAGGAGGGGACGCGAAAAACTGTTTTTT. Protein sequence: CASSRRGREKLFF.

CDR3 nucleotide sequence: TGCAGTGCTAGTGTCGGGGTGAGAGTGGAGGAAGCTTTCTTT. Translating it yields CSASVGVRVEEAFF. This chain uses TRBV20-1 with TRBJ1-1; the D is unclear. V dropped 3 bases and J dropped 8 bases, with 19 bases sitting between them. The germline V gene encodes CDR1 DFQATT and CDR2 SNEGSKA (reference sequence). The CDR3 spans 14 residues.

This clone appeared a single time. The CDR3 loop is CASRGTGGIPPQHF. CDR3 DNA sequence: TGTGCCAGCAGGGGGACAGGGGGCATTCCGCCCCAGCATTTT. The chain combines TRBV6-5 with TRBJ1-5, with 12 nucleotides matching TRBD1. This CDR3 has 14 residues. Germline V gives CDR1 MNHEY, CDR2 SVGAGI. Trimming removed 6 bases from V and 9 bases from J; junction bases left unmatched: 6.

The V gene is TRBV6-6, the J gene TRBJ1-2; 10 bases agree with TRBD1. The V gene end was trimmed by 5 bases and the J gene end by 4 bases; junction bases not matched to a gene: 13. The germline V gene encodes CDR1 MNHNY and CDR2 SVGAGI (reference sequence). This CDR3 comprises 17 residues. The CDR3 protein is CASSPSGQGRGAYGYTF. CDR3 bases: TGTGCCAGCAGTCCTTCGGGACAGGGGAGGGGGGCCTATGGCTACACCTTC.

V usage is TRBV19 and J usage is TRBJ2-1, with D perhaps TRBD1 (6 bases). This CDR3 region has 14 residues. Deletions cut 7 bases from V and 5 bases from J, with 15 bases between. Germline CDR1 reads LNHDA; CDR2 reads SQIVND (reference sequence). CDR3 protein: CASKQQGWNNEQFF. In DNA form, the CDR3 reads TGTGCCAGTAAACAACAGGGCTGGAACAATGAGCAGTTCTTC.